Following are 32 T cell receptor beta chains from one sample sequenced in a study of T-cell reconstitution after alpha-beta-depleted transplantation in children. Preparation of the TCRbeta library used unique molecular identifiers. TCRdb used MiXCR to reprocess the PCR reads, holding one entry per CDR3 protein. This sample yields about 500,000 distinct CDR3 sequences, of which over 25% are seen a single time; roughly 2.5% belongs to the top ten. The sequencing here drew on PBMCs from the stem cell graft donor, taken from the stem cell graft. The receptors shown here come from a human donor who donated a stem cell graft to a child with aplastic anemia.

This clonotype occurred a few times. J is TRBJ1-5 and V is TRBV18, with a tentative D call TRBD1 (5 bases). CDR1 and CDR2 (germline): KGHSH, LQKENI. The V end lost 4 bases, the J end lost 3 bases, and 10 bases lay between the germline ends. This CDR3 comprises 14 residues. As DNA, the CDR3 is TGTGCCAGCTCACAACTGGACAACAATCAGCCCCAGCATTTT. Encoded protein: CASSQLDNNQPQHF.

This sequence joins TRBV5-1 and TRBJ2-7; TRBD2 might be the D (6 bases). Trimming pared 2 bases from V and 7 bases from J, leaving 19 bases between. This CDR3 region has 15 residues. Germline-derived CDR1 and CDR2 are SGHRS and YFSETQ. CDR3 residues: CASSFLSAGRGEQYF. The CDR3 nucleotides read TGCGCCAGCAGCTTCCTCTCGGCGGGCCGGGGGGAGCAGTACTTC.

This chain joins TRBV11-2 and TRBJ2-1, with D maybe TRBD2 (6 bases). Per germline, CDR1 SGHAT and CDR2 FQNNGV. Trimming left V 6 bases short and J 4 bases short, with 13 bases between. The CDR3 length is 14 residues. The CDR3: CASSPRREYNEQFF. In DNA form, the CDR3 reads TGTGCCAGCAGTCCCAGGAGGGAGTACAATGAGCAGTTCTTC.

A few counts support this clonotype. The J gene is TRBJ2-1, the V gene TRBV6-1, with 7 bases lining up with TRBD2. V was clipped by 5 bases and J by 3 bases; unmatched bases: 4. The CDR3 runs 14 residues. CDR1 is MNHNS and CDR2 is SASEGT in the germline V gene. The CDR3 spells CASSISSGYNEQFF. The CDR3, as DNA: TGTGCCAGCAGTATCTCTAGCGGCTACAATGAGCAGTTCTTC.

The gene calls are TRBV28 and TRBJ2-1; D remains unclear. This CDR3 contains 15 residues. Trimming took off 2 bases at V and 3 bases at J, with 11 bases between the two ends. Germline lookup yields CDR1 MDHEN and CDR2 SYDVKM. In nucleotides, the CDR3 is TGTGCCAGCAGTTTAGCGCAGAACAACTACAATGAGCAGTTCTTC. Protein product: CASSLAQNNYNEQFF. Supplemented by reference TRBV28 and TRBJ2-1, the full variable domain reads DVKVTQSSRYLVKRTGEKVFLECVQDMDHENMFWYRQDPGLGLRLIYFSYDVKMKEKGDIPEGYSVSREKKERFSLILESASTNQTSMYLCASSLAQNNYNEQFFGPGTRLTVL.

The chain is built from TRBV18 and TRBJ2-5; tentatively, D is TRBD1 (6 bases). Germline assignment: CDR1 KGHSH and CDR2 LQKENI. The CDR3 covers 14 residues. Trimming pared 1 base from V and 2 bases from J, leaving 8 bases between. CDR3: CASSPQGQQETQYF. The CDR3 bases are TGTGCCAGCTCACCACAAGGACAGCAAGAGACCCAGTACTTC.

This clonotype was observed a few times. J is TRBJ2-3 and V is TRBV10-3; D gene uncertain. Trimming left V 5 bases short and J 2 bases short, with 20 bases between. The CDR3 is 17 amino acids. Per germline, CDR1 ENHRY and CDR2 SYGVKD. The CDR3 DNA reads as TGTGCCATCAGTACCGACGCCCCGATCGGGTACACAGATACGCAGTATTTT. The encoded protein is CAISTDAPIGYTDTQYF.

This clonotype was seen a single time. This chain joins TRBV7-8 and TRBJ2-3, with 7 positions matching TRBD2. The ends lost 6 bases at V and 4 bases at J; junction bases unmatched: 10. Germline V gives CDR1 SGHVS, CDR2 FQNEAQ. The CDR3 spans 15 residues. CDR3 in amino acids: CASSLTTSRADTQYF. DNA for the CDR3: TGTGCCAGCAGTCTTACGACTAGCAGAGCAGATACGCAGTATTTT.

The rearrangement joins TRBV18 to TRBJ1-1; 7 positions match TRBD1. V gave up 8 bases and J gave up 1 base; unmatched junction bases: 4. This CDR3 comprises 13 residues. Germline CDR1 KGHSH, CDR2 LQKENI. CDR3 in DNA: TGTGCCAGCGCACAGGGGACGAACACTGAAGCTTTCTTT. Its protein is CASAQGTNTEAFF.

Ten or more counts support this clonotype. This chain uses TRBV20-1 with TRBJ2-1, with 9 bases matching TRBD2. The V segment lost 1 base and the J segment 5 bases; nucleotides outside the gene matches: 3. The CDR3 is made up of 14 amino acids. Germline CDR1 and CDR2: DFQATT and SNEGSKA (reference sequence). The CDR3 loop is CSARGTSVNNEQFF. The CDR3 DNA reads as TGCAGTGCTAGAGGGACTAGCGTGAACAATGAGCAGTTCTTC.

This clonotype was observed a few times. The chain is built from TRBV21-1 and TRBJ1-3. TRBV21-1 corresponds to a pseudogene. The CDR3 runs 16 residues. CDR3 nucleotide sequence: TGTGCCAGCAGCAAAGCTTTTCAGGCTTTCAGAAACACCATATATTTT. Translating gives CASSKAFQAFRNTIYF.

The rearrangement joins TRBV29-1 to TRBJ2-1; the match to TRBD2 covers 9 bases. CDR1 and CDR2 (germline): SQVTM, ANQGSEA. The CDR3 is 14 residues long. J was trimmed by 7 bases and V by 6 bases; bases with no gene match: 10. The CDR3 coding sequence is TGCAGCGTCGTTCTAGCGGGAATTGGAAATGAGCAGTTCTTC. It specifies CSVVLAGIGNEQFF.

J is TRBJ1-1 and V is TRBV28; D is unresolved. The V gene lost 5 bases and the J gene lost 11 bases, with 12 bases spanning the gap. CDR3 size: 11 residues. CDR1 MDHEN and CDR2 SYDVKM come from the germline V gene. The CDR3 nucleotides are TGTGCCAGCAGTGCTGGTTTTGATGCTTTCTTT. It translates to CASSAGFDAFF.

The chain employs TRBV30 and TRBJ2-1; 12 bases agree with TRBD2. This CDR3 region has 13 residues. V dropped 4 bases and J dropped 6; count of bases not matched to a gene: 1. From germline, CDR1 is GTSNPN and CDR2 SVGIG (reference sequence). The CDR3 reads CAWTSGRANEQFF. The CDR3 nucleotides read TGTGCCTGGACTAGCGGGAGGGCCAATGAGCAGTTCTTC.

V and J are TRBV7-9 and TRBJ1-4; no clear D. The CDR3 covers 11 residues. V was clipped by 6 bases and J by 2 bases, with 1 base between them. CDR1 is SEHNR and CDR2 is FQNEAQ in the germline V gene (reference sequence). In DNA form, the CDR3 reads TGTGCCAGCAGTACTAATGAAAAACTGTTTTTT. Translating it yields CASSTNEKLFF.

The J gene is TRBJ1-1, the V gene TRBV20-1, with D hard to call. The CDR3 sequence is 12 residues long. From germline, CDR1 is DFQATT and CDR2 SNEGSKA (reference sequence). V was pared by 5 bases and J by 11 bases, with 18 bases between. CDR3 region: CSAPRDPRSAFF. CDR3 DNA sequence: TGCAGTGCTCCACGGGATCCAAGGTCGGCTTTCTTT.

In its sample, this clonotype was seen a few times. The chain carries TRBV12-3 or TRBV12-4 and TRBJ1-3; perhaps TRBD1 as D (5 bases). The CDR3 sequence is 16 residues long. The ends were cut back, 3 bases at V and 0 bases at J, with 12 bases in the middle. CDR3 coding DNA: TGTGCCAGCAGTTTGTGGGGACGGTACTCTGGAAACACCATATATTTT. This sequence encodes CASSLWGRYSGNTIYF.

V is TRBV29-1 and J is TRBJ1-2, with TRBD1 matching 8 bases. Losses at the gene ends were 7 bases for V and 8 bases for J; bases not matched to a gene: 6. The CDR3 is 11 amino acids. CDR1 is SQVTM, CDR2 ANQGSEA, per germline. The CDR3 loop reads CSDGQGRGYTF. Here the CDR3 DNA reads TGCAGCGACGGACAGGGTAGAGGCTACACCTTC.

This clonotype was seen only a few times. The genes are TRBV5-1 and TRBJ1-1; 10 bases line up with TRBD1. This CDR3 is 16 amino acids long. The ends lost 0 bases at V and 0 bases at J; junction bases unmatched: 2. Germline V gene sequence: CDR1 SGHRS, CDR2 YFSETQ. This CDR3 is CASSLVGQGMNTEAFF. DNA of the CDR3: TGCGCCAGCAGCTTGGTGGGACAGGGGATGAACACTGAAGCTTTCTTT. Using reference TRBV5-1 and TRBJ1-1 for the parts outside the CDR3, the full variable domain is KAGVTQTPRYLIKTRGQQVTLSCSPISGHRSVSWYQQTPGQGLQFLFEYFSETQRNKGNFPGRFSGRQFSNSRSEMNVSTLELGDSALYLCASSLVGQGMNTEAFFGQGTRLTVV.

CDR3 nucleotides: TGTGCCAGCAGTCCCACAGGGGTTACTAACTATGGCTACACCTTC. It yields the protein CASSPTGVTNYGYTF. The J gene is TRBJ1-2, the V gene TRBV12-3 or TRBV12-4; 7 nucleotides match TRBD1. V gave up 5 bases and J gave up 0 bases; unmatched junction bases: 6. The CDR3 contains 15 residues.

This clonotype was recorded a few times. The chain links TRBV30 to TRBJ2-5; D unresolved. Looked up from germline, CDR1 is GTSNPN and CDR2 is SVGIG (reference sequence). V dropped 5 bases and J dropped 2 bases, with 9 bases sitting between them. The CDR3 has 12 amino acids. The CDR3 region is CAWGHTQETQYF. In DNA form, the CDR3 reads TGTGCCTGGGGCCACACACAAGAGACCCAGTACTTC.

The table lists this clonotype with a count of one. This rearrangement joins TRBV6-1 to TRBJ1-5; D is possibly TRBD1 (5 bases). CDR1 and CDR2 (germline): MNHNS, SASEGT. The V end was cut by 10 bases, the J end by 4 bases, with 20 bases between. CDR3 size: 15 residues. As DNA, the CDR3 is TGTGCCACCTCATCGGGGGGGTTTTCGAATCAGCCCCAGCATTTT. Translated: CATSSGGFSNQPQHF.

This chain links TRBV28 with TRBJ2-7, with 8 bases lining up with TRBD1. The CDR3 length is 14 residues. J lost 6 bases, V lost 6 bases, and 10 bases had no gene match. Germline V lookup: CDR1 MDHEN, CDR2 SYDVKM. The CDR3 sequence: CASRSGGALAEQYF. As DNA, the CDR3 is TGTGCCAGCAGGTCAGGGGGCGCGCTCGCCGAGCAGTACTTC.

This clonotype occurred a few times. CDR3 nucleotide sequence: TGTGCCAGCAGCTTACGGGACGGGGTGACTGAAGCTTTCTTT. It yields the protein CASSLRDGVTEAFF. V and J are TRBV7-2 and TRBJ1-1; TRBD1 might be the D (5 bases). Trimming took off 2 bases at V and 5 bases at J, with 12 bases between the two ends. The CDR3 runs to 14 residues. In germline, CDR1 is SGHTA, CDR2 FQGNSA.

The chain uses TRBV14 and TRBJ2-7; 10 positions agree with TRBD2. The CDR3 is made up of 15 amino acids. V shed 4 bases and J 5 bases; nucleotides not matched to a gene: 8. Germline V gene data show CDR1 as SGHDN and CDR2 as FVKESK. The CDR3 DNA reads TGTGCCAGCAGCCCGCGACCTAGCGGGAGTAACGAGCAGTACTTC. This gives the protein CASSPRPSGSNEQYF.

The J gene is TRBJ2-1, the V gene TRBV11-3, with 8 bases that match TRBD2. CDR1 is SGHNT, CDR2 YENEEA, per germline. This CDR3 spans 15 amino acids. The V segment lost 4 bases and the J segment 7 bases; nucleotides outside the gene matches: 9. CDR3 amino acids: CASSSPGLGGNEQFF. CDR3 in DNA: TGTGCCAGCAGCTCTCCGGGACTAGGGGGTAATGAGCAGTTCTTC.

This chain links TRBV25-1 with TRBJ2-2; D perhaps matches TRBD2 (6 bases). The V end lost 10 bases, the J end lost 3 bases, and 18 bases lay between the germline ends. The CDR3 loop spans 15 amino acids. CDR1 is MGHDK, CDR2 SYGVNS, per germline. The CDR3 DNA reads TGTGCCAATCCCTACAATAGCGGTTACACCGGGGAGCTGTTTTTT. Protein: CANPYNSGYTGELFF.

V usage is TRBV20-1 and J usage is TRBJ2-3; D gene unclear. The CDR3 covers 14 residues. Trimming left V 6 bases short and J 2 bases short, with 15 bases between. The germline CDR1 and CDR2 sequences are DFQATT and SNEGSKA (reference sequence). CDR3 sequence: CSAHARTVTDTQYF. The CDR3 DNA is TGCAGTGCGCACGCCCGCACGGTCACAGATACGCAGTATTTT.

This chain uses TRBV18 with TRBJ1-3; no definite D call. Trimming removed 3 bases from V and 1 base from J, with 7 bases in between. Germline lookup yields CDR1 KGHSH and CDR2 LQKENI. The CDR3 consists of 14 residues. The CDR3 here is CASSPQTSGNTIYF. The CDR3 nucleotides are TGTGCCAGCTCACCTCAGACGTCTGGAAACACCATATATTTT.

The gene calls are TRBV7-8 and TRBJ2-5; 7 bases map to TRBD2. V trimming: 1 base; J trimming: 1 base; junction bases outside the gene matches: 6. The CDR3 contains 16 residues. From germline, CDR1 is SGHVS and CDR2 FQNEAQ. The CDR3 DNA is TGTGCCAGCAGCTTAGGTGCGCGGGAGACCCAAGAGACCCAGTACTTC. Protein sequence: CASSLGARETQETQYF. Full variable domain (remainder filled in from reference TRBV7-8 and TRBJ2-5): GAGVSQSPRYKVAKRGQDVALRCDPISGHVSLFWYQQALGQGPEFLTYFQNEAQLDKSGLPSDRFFAERPEGSVSTLKIQRTQQEDSAVYLCASSLGARETQETQYFGPGTRLLVL.

The genes are TRBV5-5 and TRBJ1-1; D unresolved. The length of the CDR3 is 13 residues. Germline V gene data show CDR1 as SGHKS and CDR2 as YYEKEE (reference sequence). V dropped 4 bases and J dropped 10 bases, with 17 bases sitting between them. CDR3 residues: CASSDDPTRLAFF. Written as DNA, the CDR3 is TGTGCCAGCAGCGACGATCCGACACGGCTAGCTTTCTTT.

The chain employs TRBV20-1 and TRBJ2-4, with D tentatively TRBD1 (6 bases). V dropped 1 base and J dropped 1 base, with 14 bases sitting between them. The CDR3 spans 16 residues. Germline V gene data show CDR1 as DFQATT and CDR2 as SNEGSKA (reference sequence). The CDR3 loop reads CSARGAVRGAKNIQYF. CDR3 sequence (DNA): TGCAGTGCTAGAGGGGCCGTCAGGGGTGCCAAAAACATTCAGTACTTC.